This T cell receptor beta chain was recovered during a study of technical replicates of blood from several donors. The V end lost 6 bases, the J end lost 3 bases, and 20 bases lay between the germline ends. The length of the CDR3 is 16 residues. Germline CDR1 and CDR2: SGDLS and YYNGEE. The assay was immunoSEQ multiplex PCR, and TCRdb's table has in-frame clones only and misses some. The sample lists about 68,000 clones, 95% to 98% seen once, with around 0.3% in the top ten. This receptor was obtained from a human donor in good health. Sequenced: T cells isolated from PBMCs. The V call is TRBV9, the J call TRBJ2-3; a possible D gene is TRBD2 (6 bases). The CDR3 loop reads CASTPTTGSGTDTQYF. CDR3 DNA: TGTGCCAGCACCCCGACGACCGGGAGTGGGACAGATACGCAGTATTTT.